The present entry profiles one T cell receptor beta chain with its context. Its matching antigen is unknown. This CDR3 comprises 16 residues. V lost 6 bases and J lost 2, with 17 bases in between. Per the germline V gene, CDR1 is SNHLY and CDR2 is FYNNEI. Libraries were prepared by immunoSEQ multiplex PCR; TCRdb keeps only in-frame clonotypes and omits some of them. This sample has some 95,000 clones, with approximately 86% found just once. This entry belongs to a study of OX40 agonist ivuxolimab in advanced cancers. Background on the study: The dose of intravenous ivuxolimab that patients received every 2 weeks ranged from 0.01 to 10 mg/kg.

Study-level points and caveats: Average numbers of expanded clones were greater in CD8+ T cells than in CD4+. Among the lowest peripheral clonal expansion occurred in 0.1-3.0 mg/kg partial responders.

Sample: CD4+ or CD8+ T cells sorted from blood, taken in a trial of the OX40 agonist ivuxolimab. The receptor was isolated from an adult with an advanced solid tumor such as melanoma, head and neck, liver or kidney cancer. This chain joins TRBV2 and TRBJ1-5; D not certain. The CDR3 DNA reads as TGTGCCAGCAGCCCCACAGCGGGTATGGGCAATCAGCCCCAGCATTTT. Translated: CASSPTAGMGNQPQHF.